This record looks at one T cell receptor (beta chain) sequence and its context. This CDR3 is 15 amino acids long. The V end was cut by 5 bases, the J end by 2 bases, with 12 bases between. The sample comes from a study of molecular identifiers for immune sequencing clone quantification. TCRdb re-analysed the PCR reads in MiXCR, keeping a single row per CDR3 protein. The data contain around 480,000 distinct CDR3 sequences, roughly 26% of them seen just once; the ten biggest clones take up about 0.75%. The J gene is TRBJ2-2, the V gene TRBV12-3 or TRBV12-4, with D tentatively TRBD1 (6 bases). Sequencing input: naive CD8+ T cells from blood, with Jurkat cell RNA spiked in. Subset meaning: FACS-sorted CD8+CD4-CCR7+CD45RA+ naive T cells. The source is a human donor in good health. Some libraries in this study had Jurkat cell RNA spiked in. Here the CDR3 reads CASSPTGINTGELFF. The CDR3 DNA is TGTGCCAGCAGTCCCACAGGGATCAACACCGGGGAGCTGTTTTTT.